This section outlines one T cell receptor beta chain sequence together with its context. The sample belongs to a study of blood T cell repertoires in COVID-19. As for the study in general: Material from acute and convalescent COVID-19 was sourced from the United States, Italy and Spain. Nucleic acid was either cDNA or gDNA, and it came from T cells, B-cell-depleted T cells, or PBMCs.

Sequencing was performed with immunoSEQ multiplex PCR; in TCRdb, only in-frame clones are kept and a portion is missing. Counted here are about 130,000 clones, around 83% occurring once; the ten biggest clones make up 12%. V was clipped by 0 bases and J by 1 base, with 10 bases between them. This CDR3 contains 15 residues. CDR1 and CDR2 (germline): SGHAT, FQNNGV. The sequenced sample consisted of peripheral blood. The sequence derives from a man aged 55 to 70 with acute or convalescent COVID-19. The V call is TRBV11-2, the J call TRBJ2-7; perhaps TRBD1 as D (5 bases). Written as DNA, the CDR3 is TGTGCCAGCAGCTTAGAAGGGGCTTGGTCCTACGAGCAGTACTTC. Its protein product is CASSLEGAWSYEQYF.